The clone carrying this T cell receptor (beta chain) was counted at least ten times. Its antigen is unidentified. Germline V CDR1 and CDR2: LNHNV, YYDKDF (reference sequence). Trimming removed 6 bases at V and 0 bases at J, with 5 bases between. The CDR3 length is 13 residues. This record belongs to a study of response to subunit inactivated influenza vaccine. General study results and limits: Researchers suggested that each seasonal influenza vaccination recruits few new T cells.

Each CDR3 protein is one row after TCRdb ran MiXCR on the RT-PCR reads. The sample yields 600,000 to 850,000 distinct CDR3 sequences, approximately 15% seen once. The receptor comes from a man aged 50 or older who received an inactivated influenza vaccine. The starting material was PBMCs from blood, obtained less than 15 days before vaccination. The chain couples TRBV15 to TRBJ2-2; unclear D gene. The CDR3 reads CATSYTNTGELFF. The CDR3 nucleotides read TGTGCCACCAGTTATACGAACACCGGGGAGCTGTTTTTT. The full variable domain, completed using reference TRBV15 and TRBJ2-2, is DAMVIQNPRYQVTQFGKPVTLSCSQTLNHNVMYWYQQKSSQAPKLLFHYYDKDFNNEADTPDNFQSRRPNTSFCFLDIRSPGLGDTAMYLCATSYTNTGELFFGEGSRLTVL.